This T cell receptor (beta chain) derives from a study of regulatory T cells in long-lasting Graves disease (dated by TCRdb to the early 2020s). For the study in its entirety: Antithyroid drugs had been taken for less than 3 months by newly diagnosed Graves' disease patients. TCR sequencing covered some 13 persistent and some 20 newly diagnosed Graves' disease patients, about 35 samples in total. The study was registered as a clinical trial and conducted in China. Peripheral blood TCR sequencing and RNA sequencing compared persistent Graves' disease patients with newly diagnosed Graves' disease patients.

Inclusive of the bounding cysteine and phenylalanine, the CDR3 is 15 residues long. CDR3 DNA is the only sequence kept; it has 45 bases, read in frame from the first base. The CDR1 and CDR2 encoded by the germline V gene are MNHNS and SASEGT. After removal of 8 bases from V and 2 bases from J, the junction retains 12 bases not matched to a gene. Broad study findings and their caveats: TRBV28, TRBJ1-2 and TRBJ2-5 were preferentially used in persistent disease, while TRBV20-1 and TRBJ2-1 were favored in newly diagnosed disease. Only peripheral blood was studied, because thyroid tissue, the primary lesion, was inaccessible. The authors acknowledged the small sample size as a limitation that may reduce accuracy. Compared with newly diagnosed patients, patients with persistent Graves' disease had lower TCR Shannon entropy and fewer highly expanded clones, which suggests clonal expansion. More public clonotypes were shared among persistent patients (over 2,500) than among newly diagnosed patients (roughly 1,000). Only the TCR beta chain was sequenced and analyzed.

Library preparation was by multiplex PCR. The reads were generated on an Illumina HiSeq 4000. To build TCR beta libraries, CDR3 regions were amplified by Arm-PCR using iRepertoire HTBI primers. Before sequencing, the PCR products underwent gel purification. In the source study's methods: Gene usage analysis of CDR3 amino acid clonotypes used the 60 to 75 TRBV and 14 to 15 TRBJ segments found across samples. Filtered high-quality paired reads were merged into contigs using COPE and FqMerger. Contigs were aligned with BLAST to IMGT TRBV, TRBD and TRBJ reference genes, and CDR3 was defined per IMGT. Clonotypes above 0.1% frequency were classified as highly expanded clones. Shannon entropy was used to measure repertoire diversity, and the Gini coefficient was used to measure V-J evenness. A clonotype found in more than one individual was treated as public. TCRdb reworked the public reads: Q25 trimming with fastp, MiXCR clone assembly, productive beta chains retained. Each entry merges the rows of one CDR3 protein and shows their most common DNA and genes. The V and J calls and clone size are TCRdb's, not the authors'. The sample records 450,000 to 650,000 distinct CDR3 sequences, roughly 16% of which are singletons. Jointly, the top ten make up about 25% of the sample.

In regard to this clonotype: Its binding antigen is unknown. No base qualities exist here, and no much larger clone lies one base off it.

Taken with the paper, the label for time point translates to: newly diagnosed GD, antithyroid drugs for less than 3 months. For both TCR sequencing and RNA sequencing, RNA was extracted from PBMCs in TRIzol. The diagnosis of Graves' disease followed American Thyroid Association guidelines. Recruitment of patients was carried out at an endocrinology department in Xi'an, China. Each patient gave approximately 8.8 milliliters of peripheral blood, collected in an EDTA anticoagulant tube. Ficoll Paque Plus density gradient separation was used to isolate PBMCs, and no additional T cell sorting was done. RNA quality was checked with an Agilent 2100 Bioanalyzer and agarose gel, and concentration with a NanoDrop 2000. The same specimen was also included in a second study, on T cells in Graves' hyperthyroidism and ophthalmopathy. The second paper further reports: Graves' hyperthyroidism was defined as stable when no progression to ophthalmopathy occurred over 18 months of follow-up. Hyperthyroidism patients were newly diagnosed, with disease duration under 2 months, and aged 18 to 65 years. Any patient with an uncontrolled infection, another autoimmune disease, pregnancy or lactation was excluded. Clinical symptoms, serum thyroxine and TRAb, thyroid ultrasound, and orbital computed tomography formed the basis for the diagnoses. The first round of RT-PCR for the TCR CDR3 was performed with the HTBI primer set and the Qiagen OneStep RT-PCR kit. Most expanded thyroid clonotypes (frequency above 0.001) were also found in blood, which suggests that blood repertoires may mirror thyroid immune responses. Ophthalmopathy was separated from stable hyperthyroidism by a 13 V-J signature model, with 85% to 90% sensitivity and about 81% specificity obtained in cross-validation and 80%/75% obtained in testing. In validation, the model predicted progression to ophthalmopathy with roughly 66% sensitivity and around 72% specificity, a median of 6.5 months before onset. To identify distinguishing TCR V-J signatures, a discovery cohort of 90 to 100 patients was used, comprising 43 with Graves' ophthalmopathy and some 57 with stable Graves' hyperthyroidism. Prospective prediction of ophthalmopathy was tested in an independent validation cohort of about 19 hyperthyroidism patients and some 17 patients who later progressed to ophthalmopathy. The 100 discovery patients were randomly split 7:3 into training and test sets. In addition, the study compared T-cell repertoires in thyroid tissue and in blood from six Graves' hyperthyroidism patients. After sampling, hyperthyroidism patients received methimazole starting at 30 mg daily, and ophthalmopathy patients received high-dose intravenous methylprednisolone. A second multiplex PCR round built the libraries, followed by size selection and purification. Sequencing of the libraries was done on an Illumina HiSeq2000 using paired-end 100 bp reads. SOAPnuke was used to process the raw data, removing reads that contained adapters or uncalled bases, had a mean Phred below 15, or lacked an exact match to the constant primer or identifier. High-quality paired reads were merged with COPE v1.2.5, and unique nucleotide sequences were defined as clonotypes. MiTCR v1.1 was used to align clonotypes to the IMGT TRBV, TRBD and TRBJ reference segments. The analysis included only V-J combinations with a frequency above 0.0001, which together covered 99% to 99.2% of the repertoires. The TCS score was defined as F50 (clonal expansion) divided by E x V (chaos), with BLOSUM62-based TCRdist calculated between CDR3 peptides within each V-J. Welch's t-statistics and random forest reduced several hundred V-J features to roughly 13, which were used in a naive Bayes classifier (R e1071). Sample size was not statistically predetermined, and investigators were not blinded to group allocation. The paper reports TCR Vbeta CDR3 sequencing of approximately 130 peripheral blood samples: approximately 41 ophthalmopathy, about 75 hyperthyroidism and some 17 progressor patients.

Sample: peripheral blood mononuclear cells (PBMCs), taken at new diagnosis, from a patient treated with antithyroid drugs. The chain is encoded by TRBV6-1 joined to TRBJ2-7; 7 bases in the junction line up with TRBD2. This TCR was sampled from a woman in her forties or fifties with Graves disease. Donor details come from another sample of the same person, matched by shared clones. The DNA sequence follows: TGTGCCAGCGGCGCTCACGGGACTACCGCCTACGAGCAGTACTTC. The encoded protein is CASGAHGTTAYEQYF.